Shown below are 12 T cell receptor beta chains from a single sample sequenced in a study of blood T cell repertoires in COVID-19. Libraries were prepared by immunoSEQ multiplex PCR; TCRdb keeps only in-frame clonotypes and omits some of them. This sample carries under 350,000 clones, around 88% of them seen once, and the ten largest clones take approximately 4.6%. The sample taken for sequencing was peripheral blood. These receptor sequences come from a man aged 35 to 55 with acute or convalescent COVID-19.

This clone appeared once. V and J are TRBV5-5 and TRBJ2-7, with D unclear. Germline loops: CDR1 SGHKS, CDR2 YYEKEE (reference sequence). CDR3 size: 16 residues. Trimming removed 0 bases from V and 0 bases from J, with 13 bases in between. CDR3 in amino acids: CASSLGLTTSSYEQYF. For the CDR3, the DNA is TGTGCCAGCAGCTTGGGACTCACTACGAGCTCCTACGAGCAGTACTTC.

The rearrangement uses TRBV7-9 and TRBJ2-6, with D perhaps matching TRBD1 (5 bases). CDR1 is SEHNR, CDR2 FQNEAQ, per germline (reference sequence). The CDR3 length is 16 residues. Trimming stripped 3 bases from V and 0 bases from J, with 9 bases between. CDR3 amino acids: CASSLLGVSGANVLTF. The CDR3 bases are TGTGCCAGCAGCTTGCTAGGGGTCTCTGGGGCCAACGTCCTGACTTTC. The whole variable domain, filled in from reference TRBV7-9 and TRBJ2-6, reads DTGVSQNPRHKITKRGQNVTFRCDPISEHNRLYWYRQTLGQGPEFLTYFQNEAQLEKSRLLSDRFSAERPKGSFSTLEIQRTEQGDSAMYLCASSLLGVSGANVLTFGAGSRLTVL.

This clone was counted a single time. This sequence joins TRBV3-1 (or the pseudogene TRBV3-2) and TRBJ1-6; 9 bases fit TRBD1. Per germline, CDR1 LGHDT and CDR2 YNNKEL (reference sequence). Germline trimming cut 0 bases from V and 7 bases from J; bases unmatched to any gene: 10. The CDR3 runs to 18 residues. In DNA, the CDR3 is TGTGCCAGCAGCCAAGAGCGTCCCGGGACAGGGTGGAATTCACCCCTCCACTTT. Translating it yields CASSQERPGTGWNSPLHF.

The chain is built from TRBV12-5 and TRBJ1-1; no firm D call. Germline V gene sequence: CDR1 LGHNT, CDR2 FRNRAP. This CDR3 is built from 15 residues. V dropped 0 bases and J dropped 1 base, with 9 bases sitting between them. The CDR3 protein is CASGLVLAQNTEAFF. CDR3 DNA: TGTGCTAGTGGTTTGGTATTGGCCCAGAACACTGAAGCTTTCTTT.

The rearrangement uses TRBV30 and TRBJ1-4; 9 nucleotides align to TRBD1. Per the germline V gene, CDR1 is GTSNPN and CDR2 is SVGIG (reference sequence). J was trimmed by 8 bases and V by 3 bases; bases with no gene match: 10. There are 15 residues in the CDR3. CDR3 nucleotide sequence: TGTGCCTGGAGCAACCCCCGGGACAGGGAGGAAAAACTGTTTTTT. Protein: CAWSNPRDREEKLFF.

The chain couples TRBV7-2 to TRBJ2-3; TRBD1 might be the D (5 bases). V dropped 2 bases and J dropped 6 bases, with 9 bases sitting between them. The germline V gene has CDR1 SGHTA and CDR2 FQGNSA. The CDR3 covers 13 residues. Written as DNA, the CDR3 is TGTGCCAGCAGCTTAACAGGTGCCGATACGCAGTATTTT. Amino acids: CASSLTGADTQYF.

V is TRBV9 and J is TRBJ2-1; 10 nucleotides align to TRBD1. Germline assignment: CDR1 SGDLS and CDR2 YYNGEE. Trimming removed 4 bases from V and 5 bases from J; junction bases left unmatched: 6. The CDR3 has 15 amino acids. CDR3 protein: CASSIGTGAHNEQFF. CDR3 sequence (DNA): TGTGCCAGCAGCATCGGGACAGGGGCCCACAATGAGCAGTTCTTC.

J is TRBJ1-2 and V is TRBV9; TRBD1 is a possible D gene (5 bases). CDR1 is SGDLS, CDR2 YYNGEE, per germline. V was trimmed by 1 base and J by 3 bases, leaving 13 bases between them. The CDR3 totals 15 residues. The CDR3 region is CASSVFKGGDYGYTF. Here the CDR3 DNA reads TGTGCCAGCAGCGTATTCAAGGGAGGGGACTATGGCTACACCTTC. Together with reference TRBV9 and TRBJ1-2, the CDR3 gives the full variable domain: DSGVTQTPKHLITATGQRVTLRCSPRSGDLSVYWYQQSLDQGLQFLIQYYNGEERAKGNILERFSAQQFPDLHSELNLSSLELGDSALYFCASSVFKGGDYGYTFGSGTRLTVV.

The J gene is TRBJ1-6, the V gene TRBV25-1; no firm D call. V lost 3 bases and J 0 bases, leaving 6 bases between the germline ends. The CDR3 totals 15 residues. Looked up from germline, CDR1 is MGHDK and CDR2 is SYGVNS. DNA for the CDR3: TGTGCCAGCAGTGACCTAAGCTCCTATAATTCACCCCTCCACTTT. This codes for CASSDLSSYNSPLHF.

The chain couples TRBV11-3 to TRBJ1-3; 10 bases agree with TRBD1. The V gene's germline CDR1 is SGHNT and CDR2 YENEEA. V was clipped by 5 bases and J by 7 bases; unmatched bases: 2. This CDR3 has 13 amino acids. Here the CDR3 DNA reads TGTGCCAGCAGCGCGGGACAGGGGAACACCATATATTTT. Amino acids: CASSAGQGNTIYF. Combining the CDR3 with reference TRBV11-3 and TRBJ1-3 gives the whole variable domain EAGVVQSPRYKIIEKKQPVAFWCNPISGHNTLYWYLQNLGQGPELLIRYENEEAVDDSQLPKDRFSAERLKGVDSTLKIQPAELGDSAVYLCASSAGQGNTIYFGEGSWLTVV.

The rearrangement uses TRBV19 and TRBJ1-3; D remains unclear. From germline, CDR1 is LNHDA and CDR2 SQIVND (reference sequence). The ends were cut back, 3 bases at V and 4 bases at J, with 7 bases in the middle. The CDR3 runs 13 residues. The CDR3 DNA reads as TGTGCCAGTAGTATCGCAGGCGGAAACACCATATATTTT. It codes for CASSIAGGNTIYF.

V and J are TRBV5-6 and TRBJ1-5, with 8 bases aligning to TRBD1. The germline CDR1 and CDR2 sequences are SGHDT and YYEEEE. The CDR3 is 15 amino acids. The V segment lost 4 bases and the J segment 4 bases; nucleotides outside the gene matches: 7. CDR3: CASSADRGSNQPQHF. CDR3 bases: TGTGCCAGCAGCGCTGACAGGGGTTCTAATCAGCCCCAGCATTTT.